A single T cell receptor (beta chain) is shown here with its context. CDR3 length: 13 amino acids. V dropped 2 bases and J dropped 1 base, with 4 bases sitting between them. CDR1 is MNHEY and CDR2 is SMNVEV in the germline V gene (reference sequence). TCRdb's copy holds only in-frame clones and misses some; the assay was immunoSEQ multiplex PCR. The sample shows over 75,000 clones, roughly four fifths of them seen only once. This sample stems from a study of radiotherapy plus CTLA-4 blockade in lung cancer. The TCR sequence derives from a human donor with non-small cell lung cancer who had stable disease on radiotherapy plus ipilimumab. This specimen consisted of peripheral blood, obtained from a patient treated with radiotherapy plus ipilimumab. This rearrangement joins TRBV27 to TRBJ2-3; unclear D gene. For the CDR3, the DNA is TGTGCCAGCAGTTTAACAGGCACAGATACGCAGTATTTT. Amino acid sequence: CASSLTGTDTQYF.